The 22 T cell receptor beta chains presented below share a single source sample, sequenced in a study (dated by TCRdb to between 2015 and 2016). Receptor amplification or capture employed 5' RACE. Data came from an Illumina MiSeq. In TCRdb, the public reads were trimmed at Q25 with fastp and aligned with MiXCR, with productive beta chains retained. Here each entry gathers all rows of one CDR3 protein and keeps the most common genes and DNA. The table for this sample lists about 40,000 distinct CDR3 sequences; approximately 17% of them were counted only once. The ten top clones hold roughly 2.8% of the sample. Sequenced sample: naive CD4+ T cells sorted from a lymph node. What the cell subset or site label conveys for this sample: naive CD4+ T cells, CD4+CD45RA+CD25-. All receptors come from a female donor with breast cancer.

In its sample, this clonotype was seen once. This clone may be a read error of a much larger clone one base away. CDR3 DNA sequence: TGTGCCAGCAGGGCAGGGTCGGATGGCTACACCTTC. This gives the protein CASRAGSDGYTF. This chain connects TRBV6-2 or TRBV6-3 to TRBJ1-2; D may be TRBD1 (5 bases). From germline, CDR1 is MNHEY and CDR2 SVGEGT. V lost 6 bases to trimming and J lost 6 bases, with 11 bases between them. The CDR3 has 12 amino acids.

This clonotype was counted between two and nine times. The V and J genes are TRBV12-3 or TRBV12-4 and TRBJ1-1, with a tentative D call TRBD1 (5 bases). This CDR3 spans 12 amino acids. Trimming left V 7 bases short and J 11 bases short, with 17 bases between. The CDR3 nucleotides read TGTGCCAGCACCATAGGGACCCGCCGGGCTTTCTTT. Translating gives CASTIGTRRAFF.

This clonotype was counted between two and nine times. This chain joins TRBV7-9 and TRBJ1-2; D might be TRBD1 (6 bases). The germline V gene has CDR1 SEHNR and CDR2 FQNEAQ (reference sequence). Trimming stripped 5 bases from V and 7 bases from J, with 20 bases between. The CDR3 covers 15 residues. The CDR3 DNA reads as TGTGCCAGCAGCCAGGCAGTGGCACTCAGGGGTGGCTACACCTTC. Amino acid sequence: CASSQAVALRGGYTF.

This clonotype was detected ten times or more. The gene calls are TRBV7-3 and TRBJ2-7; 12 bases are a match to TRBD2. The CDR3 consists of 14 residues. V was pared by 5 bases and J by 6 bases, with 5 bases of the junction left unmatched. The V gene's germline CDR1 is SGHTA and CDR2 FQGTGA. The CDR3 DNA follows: TGTGCCAGCAGCCCCGGACTAGCGGGAAGCGAGCAGTACTTC. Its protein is CASSPGLAGSEQYF. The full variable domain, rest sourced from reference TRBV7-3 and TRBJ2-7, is GAGVSQTPSNKVTEKGKYVELRCDPISGHTALYWYRQSLGQGPEFLIYFQGTGAADDSGLPNDRFFAVRPEGSVSTLKIQRTERGDSAVYLCASSPGLAGSEQYFGPGTRLTVT.

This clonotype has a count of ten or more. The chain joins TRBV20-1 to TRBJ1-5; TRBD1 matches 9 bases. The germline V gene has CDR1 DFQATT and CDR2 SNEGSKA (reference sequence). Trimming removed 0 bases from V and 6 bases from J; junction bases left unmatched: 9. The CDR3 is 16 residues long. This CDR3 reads CSARDLRTGEAQPQHF. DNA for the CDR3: TGCAGTGCTAGAGATCTGAGGACAGGGGAGGCTCAGCCCCAGCATTTT.

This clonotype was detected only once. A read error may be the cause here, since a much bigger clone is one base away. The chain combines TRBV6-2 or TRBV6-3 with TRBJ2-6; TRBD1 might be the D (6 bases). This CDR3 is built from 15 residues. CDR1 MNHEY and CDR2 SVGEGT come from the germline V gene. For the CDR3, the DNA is TGTGCCAGCAGTTACGTCAGAGCAGGGGCCAACGCCCTGACTTTC. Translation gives CASSYVRAGANALTF.

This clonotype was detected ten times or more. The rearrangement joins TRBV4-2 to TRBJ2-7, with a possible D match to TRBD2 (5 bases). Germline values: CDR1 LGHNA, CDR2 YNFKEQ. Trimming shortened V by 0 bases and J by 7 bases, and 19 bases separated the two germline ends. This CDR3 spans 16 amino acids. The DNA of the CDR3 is TGTGCCAGCAGCCAAGAAGGTCTGCAGGTCCGGGGTGAGCAGTACTTC. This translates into CASSQEGLQVRGEQYF.

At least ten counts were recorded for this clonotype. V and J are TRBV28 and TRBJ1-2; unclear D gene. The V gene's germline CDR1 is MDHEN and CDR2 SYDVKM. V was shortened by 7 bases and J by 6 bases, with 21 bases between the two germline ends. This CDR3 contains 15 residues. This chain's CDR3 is CASTSPIGVSNGYTF. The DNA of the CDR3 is TGTGCCAGCACCTCTCCTATTGGGGTCAGTAATGGCTACACCTTC.

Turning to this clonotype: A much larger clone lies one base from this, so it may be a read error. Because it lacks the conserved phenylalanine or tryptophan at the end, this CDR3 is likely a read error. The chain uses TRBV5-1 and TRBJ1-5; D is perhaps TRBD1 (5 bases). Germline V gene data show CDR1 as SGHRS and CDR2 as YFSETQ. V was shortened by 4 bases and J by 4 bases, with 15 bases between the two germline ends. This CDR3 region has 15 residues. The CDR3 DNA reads TGCGCCAGCAGCCCCGACACTGACAGAAATCAGCCCCAGCATCTT. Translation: CASSPDTDRNQPQHL.

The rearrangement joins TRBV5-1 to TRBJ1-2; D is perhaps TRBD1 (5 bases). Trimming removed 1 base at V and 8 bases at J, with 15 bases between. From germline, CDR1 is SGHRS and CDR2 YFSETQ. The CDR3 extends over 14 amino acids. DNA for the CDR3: TGCGCCAGCAGCTTGCGACCAGACGGGGGGGGCTACACCTTC. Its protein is CASSLRPDGGGYTF.

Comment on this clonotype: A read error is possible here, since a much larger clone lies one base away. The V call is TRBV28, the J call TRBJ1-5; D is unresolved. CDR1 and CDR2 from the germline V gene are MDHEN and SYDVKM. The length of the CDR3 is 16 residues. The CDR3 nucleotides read TGTGCCAGCGGTTTCCCACGGGAGGACTCCAATCAGCCCCAGCATTTT. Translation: CASGFPREDSNQPQHF.

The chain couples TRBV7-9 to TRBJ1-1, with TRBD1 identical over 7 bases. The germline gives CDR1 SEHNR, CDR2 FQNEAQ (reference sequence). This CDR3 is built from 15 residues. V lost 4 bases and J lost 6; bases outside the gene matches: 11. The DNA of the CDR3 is TGTGCCAGCAGCTCCCAGGATTCAGGGGGAGCTGAAGCTTTCTTT. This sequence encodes CASSSQDSGGAEAFF.

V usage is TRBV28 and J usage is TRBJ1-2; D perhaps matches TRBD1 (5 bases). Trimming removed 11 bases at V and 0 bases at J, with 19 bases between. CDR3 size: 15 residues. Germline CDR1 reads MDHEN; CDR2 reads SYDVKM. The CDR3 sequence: CASENERGANYGYTF. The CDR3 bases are TGTGCCTCGGAAAACGAAAGGGGAGCTAACTATGGCTACACCTTC.

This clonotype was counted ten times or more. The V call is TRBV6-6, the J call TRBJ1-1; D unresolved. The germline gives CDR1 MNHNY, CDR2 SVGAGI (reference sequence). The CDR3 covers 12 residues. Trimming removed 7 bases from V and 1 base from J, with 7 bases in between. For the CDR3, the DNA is TGTGCCAGCATAGGTACGAACACTGAAGCTTTCTTT. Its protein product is CASIGTNTEAFF.

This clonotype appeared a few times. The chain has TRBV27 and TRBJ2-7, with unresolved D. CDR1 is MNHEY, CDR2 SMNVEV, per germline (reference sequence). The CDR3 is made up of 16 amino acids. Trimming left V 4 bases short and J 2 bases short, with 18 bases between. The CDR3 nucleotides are TGTGCCAGCAGTTCGACTCGACTCCGAAGAGCCTACGAGCAGTACTTC. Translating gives CASSSTRLRRAYEQYF.

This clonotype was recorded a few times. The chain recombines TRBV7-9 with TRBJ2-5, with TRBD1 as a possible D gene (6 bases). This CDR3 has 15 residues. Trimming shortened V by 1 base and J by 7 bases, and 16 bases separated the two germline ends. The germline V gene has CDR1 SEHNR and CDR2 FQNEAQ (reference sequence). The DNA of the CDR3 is TGTGCCAGCAGCTTAGGATCGGGACATAGTGGGACCCAGTACTTC. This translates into CASSLGSGHSGTQYF.

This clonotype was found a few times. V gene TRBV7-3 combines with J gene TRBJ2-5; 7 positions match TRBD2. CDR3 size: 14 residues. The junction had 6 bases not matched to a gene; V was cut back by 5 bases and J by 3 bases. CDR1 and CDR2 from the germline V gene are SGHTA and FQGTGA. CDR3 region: CASSRGLAEETQYF. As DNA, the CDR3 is TGTGCCAGCAGCCGTGGGCTAGCGGAAGAGACCCAGTACTTC.

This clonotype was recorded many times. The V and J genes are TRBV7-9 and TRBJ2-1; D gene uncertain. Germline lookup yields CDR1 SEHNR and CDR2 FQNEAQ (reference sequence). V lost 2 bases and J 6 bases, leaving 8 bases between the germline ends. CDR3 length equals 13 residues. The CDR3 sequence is CASSLNPINEQFF. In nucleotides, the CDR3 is TGTGCCAGCAGCTTAAACCCCATCAATGAGCAGTTCTTC.

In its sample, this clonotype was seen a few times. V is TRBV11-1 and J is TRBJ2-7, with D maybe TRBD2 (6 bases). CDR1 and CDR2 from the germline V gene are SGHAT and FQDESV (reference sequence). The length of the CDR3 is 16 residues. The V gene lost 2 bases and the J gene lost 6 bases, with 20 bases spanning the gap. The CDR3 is CASSLFSGLSRVEQYF. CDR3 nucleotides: TGTGCCAGCAGCTTATTTTCGGGACTCTCAAGAGTCGAGCAGTACTTC.

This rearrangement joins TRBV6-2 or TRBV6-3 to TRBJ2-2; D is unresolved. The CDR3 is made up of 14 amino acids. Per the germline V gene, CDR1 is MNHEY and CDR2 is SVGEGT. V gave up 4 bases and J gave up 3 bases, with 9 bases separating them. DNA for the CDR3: TGTGCCAGCAGTTCCGACACATACACCGGGGAGCTGTTTTTT. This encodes CASSSDTYTGELFF.

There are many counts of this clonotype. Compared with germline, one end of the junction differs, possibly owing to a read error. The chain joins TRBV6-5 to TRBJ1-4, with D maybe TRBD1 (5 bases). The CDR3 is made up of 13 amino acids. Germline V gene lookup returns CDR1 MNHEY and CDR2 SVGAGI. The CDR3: CASRGGANEKLSF. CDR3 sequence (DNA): TGTGCCAGCCGGGGGGGAGCTAATGAAAAACTGTCTTTT.

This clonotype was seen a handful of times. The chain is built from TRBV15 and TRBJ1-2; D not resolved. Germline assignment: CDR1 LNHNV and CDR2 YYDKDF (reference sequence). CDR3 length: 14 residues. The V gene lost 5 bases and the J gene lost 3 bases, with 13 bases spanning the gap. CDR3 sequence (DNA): TGTGCCACCAGCCGAGGACGGAACCACTATGGCTACACCTTC. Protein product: CATSRGRNHYGYTF.